A selection of T cell receptor beta chains follows, all from one sample in a study of T cell responses to AZD1222 COVID-19 vaccine. TCRdb's table, derived via immunoSEQ multiplex PCR, lists solely in-frame clones and lacks some. The sample yields approximately 150,000 clones, about 92% seen once. Sequenced here: peripheral blood, sampled on day 0 of AZD1222 vaccination. The receptors were sampled from an adult in good health. Both conserved end residues are part of each CDR3. Each record gives: D gene, clone size, J gene, V gene, CDR3 protein. D genes are given only for firm matches. Clone size, where shown, is once, few, many, or a class for clones that have expanded.

>-|-|TRBJ1-2|TRBV5-1
CASSFDPPPSNYGYTF
>TRBD2|-|TRBJ2-1|TRBV6-5
CASRYSGRALDEQFF
>-|-|TRBJ2-3|TRBV10-3
CAISDKGPLSTDTQYF
>-|-|TRBJ2-7|TRBV2
CASSDEVRYEQYF
>-|-|TRBJ1-6|TRBV1
CTSSQKVQSNSPLHF
>-|-|TRBJ1-5|TRBV28
CASGVISNQPQHF
>TRBD2|-|TRBJ2-3|TRBV5-1
CASSLVPASGGEDTQYF
>-|-|TRBJ1-1|TRBV12-2
CASRLREPGGFF
>-|-|TRBJ1-4|TRBV2
CASSLGWQGGEKLFF
>-|-|TRBJ1-4|TRBV7-2
CASSARRGAREKLFF
>TRBD2|-|TRBJ2-3|TRBV28
CASSKPGLGDTQYF
>-|once|TRBJ1-6|TRBV11-2
CASSPGGPDTSPLHF
>-|-|TRBJ2-1|TRBV28
CASRTGDFNNEQFF
>-|-|TRBJ1-6|TRBV4-2
CASSQDRGGPYNSPLHF
>-|-|TRBJ1-1|TRBV11-1
CASTSTGDTEAFF
>-|-|TRBJ2-2|TRBV5-1
CASSTGTLNTGELFF
>-|-|TRBJ1-4|TRBV27
CASRKWGNGEELFF
>TRBD1|-|TRBJ2-5|TRBV7-9
CASRPTFRQGETQYF
>-|-|TRBJ1-5|TRBV21-1
CASSKAFLGPSNQPQHF
>-|-|TRBJ1-6|TRBV10-3
CAVAGRAIGSPLHF
>TRBD1|-|TRBJ1-2|TRBV7-2
CASSLGQGFGYGYTF
>-|-|TRBJ2-6|TRBV3-1/TRBV3-2
CASSPSGYSSGANVLTF
>-|-|TRBJ1-5|TRBV7-2
CASSITGSDQPQHF
>-|-|TRBJ2-5|TRBV27
CASRGPKETQYF
>-|-|TRBJ1-6|TRBV4-3
CASSQNTGPNSPLHF
>-|-|TRBJ1-5|TRBV6-5
CASSYSAQSNQPQHF
>-|once|TRBJ2-1|TRBV3-1/TRBV3-2
CASSQGVGQSEQFF
>-|-|TRBJ2-7|TRBV2
CASSEHGSSYEQYF
>-|-|TRBJ2-5|TRBV9
CASSVGPGARETQYF
>-|-|TRBJ1-3|TRBV5-1
CASSQDGNSGNTIYF
>-|-|TRBJ2-7|TRBV28
CASSLTYEQYF
>-|-|TRBJ2-7|TRBV30
CAWARDFSYEQYF
>TRBD2|-|TRBJ2-3|TRBV10-1
CASSELGTSGDTQYF
>TRBD2|-|TRBJ2-1|TRBV6-5
CASSLAGGLLDEQFF
>TRBD1|-|TRBJ2-1|TRBV4-1
CASSQERDRGHNEQFF
>-|-|TRBJ2-3|TRBV2
CASRGRTGRGPDTQYF
>-|-|TRBJ2-2|TRBV12-3/TRBV12-4
CASSFGPGELFF
>TRBD2|-|TRBJ2-7|TRBV7-2
CASSLDLAGIITYEQYF
>TRBD2|-|TRBJ2-7|TRBV5-1
CASSLEAGAPYEQYF